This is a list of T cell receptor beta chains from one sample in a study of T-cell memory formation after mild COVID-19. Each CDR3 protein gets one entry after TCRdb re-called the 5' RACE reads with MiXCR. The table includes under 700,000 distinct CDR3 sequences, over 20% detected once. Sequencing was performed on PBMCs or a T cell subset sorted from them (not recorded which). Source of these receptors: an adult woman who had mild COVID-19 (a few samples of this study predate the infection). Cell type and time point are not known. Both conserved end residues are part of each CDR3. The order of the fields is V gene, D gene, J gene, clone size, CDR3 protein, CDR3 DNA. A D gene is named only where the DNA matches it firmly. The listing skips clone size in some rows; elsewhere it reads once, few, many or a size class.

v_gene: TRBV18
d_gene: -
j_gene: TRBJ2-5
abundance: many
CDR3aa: CASSPFLQGGRTQETQYF
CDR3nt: TGTGCCAGCTCACCATTTTTGCAGGGAGGAAGGACCCAAGAGACCCAGTACTTC

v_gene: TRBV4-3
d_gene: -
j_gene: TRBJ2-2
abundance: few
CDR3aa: CASSSYMGTGELFF
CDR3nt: TGCGCCAGCAGCTCTTACATGGGGACCGGGGAGCTGTTTTTT

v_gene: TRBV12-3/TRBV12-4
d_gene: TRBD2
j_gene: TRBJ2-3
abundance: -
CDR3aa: CASSSLAERDPDTQYF
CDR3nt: TGTGCCAGCAGTTCCCTAGCGGAAAGGGACCCAGATACGCAGTATTTT

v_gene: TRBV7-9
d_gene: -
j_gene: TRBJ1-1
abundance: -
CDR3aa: CASVPVAEAFF
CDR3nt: TGTGCCAGCGTACCGGTCGCTGAAGCTTTCTTT

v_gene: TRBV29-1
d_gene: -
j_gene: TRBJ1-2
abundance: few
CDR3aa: CSVEDRGRANYGYTF
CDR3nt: TGCAGCGTTGAAGATAGAGGCAGGGCTAACTATGGCTACACCTTC

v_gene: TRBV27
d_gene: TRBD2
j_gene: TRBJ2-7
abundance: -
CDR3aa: CASSLTSGRAEQYF
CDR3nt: TGTGCCAGCAGCCTGACTAGCGGGAGGGCCGAGCAGTACTTC

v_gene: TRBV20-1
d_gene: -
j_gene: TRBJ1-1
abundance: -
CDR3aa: CSGRMNTEAFF
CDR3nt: TGCAGCGGTCGTATGAACACTGAAGCTTTCTTT

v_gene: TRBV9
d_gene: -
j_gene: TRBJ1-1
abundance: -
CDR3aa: CASRRDLNTEAFF
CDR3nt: TGTGCCAGCAGGAGGGACCTGAACACTGAAGCTTTCTTT

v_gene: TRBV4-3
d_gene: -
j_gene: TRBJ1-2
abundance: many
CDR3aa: CASSQAPTGAYGYTF
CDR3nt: TGCGCCAGCAGCCAAGCTCCCACAGGAGCCTATGGCTACACCTTC

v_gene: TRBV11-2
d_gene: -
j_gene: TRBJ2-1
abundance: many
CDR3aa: CASSFGPGTYNEQFF
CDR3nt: TGTGCCAGCAGCTTTGGGCCAGGAACCTACAATGAGCAGTTCTTC

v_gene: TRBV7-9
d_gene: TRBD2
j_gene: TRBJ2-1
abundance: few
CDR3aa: CASSLASTSGGSHEQFF
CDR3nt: TGTGCCAGCAGCTTAGCCTCGACTAGCGGGGGGTCCCATGAGCAGTTCTTC

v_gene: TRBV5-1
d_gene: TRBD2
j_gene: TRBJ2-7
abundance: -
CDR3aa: CASSLAIGGEQYF
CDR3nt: TGCGCCAGCAGCTTGGCTATCGGGGGGGAGCAGTACTTC

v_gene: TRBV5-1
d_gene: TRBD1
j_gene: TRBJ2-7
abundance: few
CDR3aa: CASSDRGIVEQYF
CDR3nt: TGCGCCAGCTCGGACAGGGGGATCGTCGAGCAGTACTTC

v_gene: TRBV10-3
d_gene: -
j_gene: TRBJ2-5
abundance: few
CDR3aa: CAISGSEPGQETQYF
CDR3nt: TGTGCCATCAGTGGATCTGAACCGGGACAAGAGACCCAGTACTTC

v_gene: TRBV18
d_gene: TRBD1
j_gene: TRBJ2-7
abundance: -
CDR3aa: CASSPGQESYEQYF
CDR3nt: TGTGCCAGCTCACCGGGACAGGAATCCTACGAGCAGTACTTC

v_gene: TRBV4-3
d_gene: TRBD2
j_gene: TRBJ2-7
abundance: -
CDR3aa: CASSHATGLGFYEQYF
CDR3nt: TGCGCCAGCAGCCACGCTACGGGACTAGGTTTCTACGAGCAGTACTTC

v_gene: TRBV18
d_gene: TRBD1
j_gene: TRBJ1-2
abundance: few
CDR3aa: CASSPPWTGLGYTF
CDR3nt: TGTGCCAGCTCACCACCTTGGACAGGGCTGGGCTACACCTTC

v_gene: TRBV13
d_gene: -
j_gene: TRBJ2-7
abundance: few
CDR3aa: CASSNRVRTYEQYF
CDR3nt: TGTGCCAGCAGCAACAGGGTGCGGACCTACGAGCAGTACTTC

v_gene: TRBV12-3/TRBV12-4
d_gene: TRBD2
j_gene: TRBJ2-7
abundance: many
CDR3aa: CASSLRRLASEQYF
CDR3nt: TGTGCCAGCAGTTTACGCCGACTAGCAAGCGAGCAGTACTTC

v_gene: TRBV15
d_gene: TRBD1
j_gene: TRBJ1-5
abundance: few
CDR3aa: CATKGTGVHQPQHF
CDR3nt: TGTGCCACCAAAGGGACAGGGGTGCATCAGCCCCAGCATTTT

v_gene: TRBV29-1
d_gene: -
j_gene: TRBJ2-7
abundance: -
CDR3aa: CSVEGSGVIGSYEQYF
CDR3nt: TGCAGCGTTGAAGGATCAGGGGTAATTGGGTCCTACGAGCAGTACTTC

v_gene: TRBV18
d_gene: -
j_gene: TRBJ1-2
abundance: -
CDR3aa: CASSPPGRGHGYTF
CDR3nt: TGTGCCAGCTCACCACCAGGCAGGGGCCATGGCTACACCTTC

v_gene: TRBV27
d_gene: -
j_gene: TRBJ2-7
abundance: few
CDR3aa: CASSLNARGRREQYF
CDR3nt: TGTGCCAGCAGTTTAAATGCCCGGGGGCGGCGGGAGCAGTACTTC

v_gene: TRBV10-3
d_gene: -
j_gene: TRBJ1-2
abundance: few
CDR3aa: CAITATGNGYTF
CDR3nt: TGTGCCATCACCGCGACAGGAAATGGCTACACCTTC

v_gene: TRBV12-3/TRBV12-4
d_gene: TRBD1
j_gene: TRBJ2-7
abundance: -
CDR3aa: CASSSGQGKTYEQYF
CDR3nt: TGTGCCAGCAGTTCGGGACAGGGGAAAACCTACGAGCAGTACTTC

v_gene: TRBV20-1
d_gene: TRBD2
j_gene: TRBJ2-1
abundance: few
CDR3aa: CSASRSGRDNEQFF
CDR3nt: TGCAGTGCTAGTAGGAGCGGGAGGGACAATGAGCAGTTCTTC

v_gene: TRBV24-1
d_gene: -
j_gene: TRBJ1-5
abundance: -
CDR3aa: CASSQGSVSSNQPQHF
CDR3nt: TGTGCCTCCTCCCAGGGATCGGTAAGCAGCAATCAGCCCCAGCATTTT

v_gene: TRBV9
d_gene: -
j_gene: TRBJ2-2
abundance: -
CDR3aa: CASSVESAGELFF
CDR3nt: TGTGCCAGCAGCGTAGAGTCGGCCGGGGAGCTGTTTTTT

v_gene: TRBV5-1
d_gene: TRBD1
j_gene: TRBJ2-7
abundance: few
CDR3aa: CASSPGQGWTYEQYF
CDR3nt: TGCGCCAGCAGCCCGGGACAGGGCTGGACCTACGAGCAGTACTTC

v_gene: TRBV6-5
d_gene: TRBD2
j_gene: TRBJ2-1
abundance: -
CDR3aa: CASSYGAGGKYNEQFF
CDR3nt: TGTGCCAGCAGTTACGGAGCGGGAGGTAAATACAATGAGCAGTTCTTC

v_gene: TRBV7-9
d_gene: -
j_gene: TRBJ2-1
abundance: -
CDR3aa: CASSSSWDGHHNEQFF
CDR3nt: TGTGCCAGCAGCTCAAGCTGGGACGGACACCACAATGAGCAGTTCTTC

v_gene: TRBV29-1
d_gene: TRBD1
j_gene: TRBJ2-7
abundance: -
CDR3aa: CSVRRAAGGLNEQYF
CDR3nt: TGCAGCGTCCGTAGGGCGGCAGGGGGTTTGAACGAGCAGTACTTC

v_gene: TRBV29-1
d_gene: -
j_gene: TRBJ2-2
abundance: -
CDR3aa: CSARLQGNTGELFF
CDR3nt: TGCAGTGCCCGGCTTCAGGGGAACACCGGGGAGCTGTTTTTT

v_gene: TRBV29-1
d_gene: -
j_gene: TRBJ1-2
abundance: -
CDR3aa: CSVGGHQDDGYTF
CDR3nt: TGCAGCGTAGGGGGACACCAAGACGACGGCTACACCTTC

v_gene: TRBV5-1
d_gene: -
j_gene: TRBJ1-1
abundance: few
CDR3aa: CASSSVVRGYTEAFF
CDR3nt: TGCGCCAGCAGCTCCGTGGTCAGGGGATACACTGAAGCTTTCTTT

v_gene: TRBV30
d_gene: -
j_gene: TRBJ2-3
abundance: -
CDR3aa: CAWTPSDTQYF
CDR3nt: TGTGCCTGGACCCCCTCCGATACGCAGTATTTT

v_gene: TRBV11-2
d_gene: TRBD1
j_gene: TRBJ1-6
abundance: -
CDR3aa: CASSLDSGTASSYNSPLHF
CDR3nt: TGTGCCAGCAGCTTAGATTCAGGGACAGCTAGCTCCTATAATTCACCCCTCCACTTT

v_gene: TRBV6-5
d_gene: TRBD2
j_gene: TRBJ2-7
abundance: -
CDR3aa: CASSYSAGTTYEQYF
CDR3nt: TGTGCCAGCAGTTACTCCGCAGGGACTACCTACGAGCAGTACTTC

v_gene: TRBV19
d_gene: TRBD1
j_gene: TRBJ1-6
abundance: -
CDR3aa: CASSTPGQGSVTLHF
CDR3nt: TGTGCCAGTAGTACACCGGGACAGGGAAGTGTGACCCTCCACTTT

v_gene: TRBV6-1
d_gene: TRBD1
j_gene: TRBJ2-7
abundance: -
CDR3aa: CASSEKGQNYEQYF
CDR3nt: TGTGCCAGCAGTGAAAAGGGACAGAACTACGAGCAGTACTTC

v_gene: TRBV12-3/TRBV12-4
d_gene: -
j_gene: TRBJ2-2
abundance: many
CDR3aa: CASTLLGGTGELFF
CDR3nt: TGTGCCAGCACCCTCTTAGGCGGCACCGGGGAGCTGTTTTTT

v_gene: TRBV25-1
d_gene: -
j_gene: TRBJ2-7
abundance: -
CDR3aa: CASSGSRSYEQYF
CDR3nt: TGTGCCAGCAGTGGGAGTCGCTCCTACGAGCAGTACTTC

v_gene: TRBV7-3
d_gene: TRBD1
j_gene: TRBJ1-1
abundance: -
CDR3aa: CASSQDRGTEAFF
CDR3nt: TGTGCCAGCAGCCAGGACAGGGGAACTGAAGCTTTCTTT

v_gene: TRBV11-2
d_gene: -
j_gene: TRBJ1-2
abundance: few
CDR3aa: CASSLGLGARNYGYTF
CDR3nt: TGTGCCAGCAGCTTAGGTCTGGGGGCGCGGAACTATGGCTACACCTTC